This T cell receptor (beta chain) was recorded in a study of cytomegalovirus exposure and HLA in healthy donors. 13 Jbeta primers and 60 Vbeta primers were used for the PCR. In the original analysis: Around 9.9 million shared chains were among the roughly 80 million unique TCR beta chains that a later analysis counted. Using immunoSEQ multiplex PCR, the repertoire was profiled, and TCRdb retains in-frame clones only, with some absent. V, J and clone size derive from that table, while D and trimming were established from the DNA sequence. The table includes around 100,000 clones, around 83% detected once. The CDR3 has 13 amino acids. V lost 2 bases to trimming and J lost 4 bases, with 12 bases between them. Per germline, CDR1 GTSNPN and CDR2 SVGIG (reference sequence).

This receptor was identified in a female donor in good health and CMV-seropositive. The sample consisted of PBMCs. This chain connects TRBV30 to TRBJ2-7; weak D call: TRBD1 (6 bases). CDR3 nucleotide sequence: TGTGCCTGGAGTTGGAGGACAGAGTACGAGCAGTACTTC. This encodes CAWSWRTEYEQYF.